This TCR beta chain was documented in a study of T cell clonotyping in hematopoietic cell transplantation. Whole-study context: Recipients' pretransplant samples followed cytoreduction.

Libraries were prepared by immunoSEQ multiplex PCR; TCRdb keeps only in-frame clonotypes and omits some of them. Seen here are around 45,000 clones, 80% to 85% observed once, and the top ten hold 5% to 6.5%. With 4 bases clipped from V and 8 bases from J, the junction kept 6 bases outside the gene matches. The CDR3 is 14 amino acids. Germline CDR1 SEHNR, CDR2 FQNEAQ (reference sequence). Note on this clone: Its antigen is unknown.

Time point described: recipient sample about 28 days before transplant, after cytoreduction. Samples: about 28 days before transplant, then days 30, 100 and 180 after. Study outcomes and limitations: Graft donor and pretransplant recipient Inverse Simpson Index values predicted broader posttransplant TCR diversity. Pathologically expanded recipient clonotypes increased progressively from day 30 to day 180 as diversity fell.

This sequence joins TRBV7-9 and TRBJ1-4; the match to TRBD1 covers 8 bases. The sequenced sample was peripheral blood mononuclear cells, obtained before stem cell transplant. The clonotype comes from a man aged 55-75 years with myelodysplastic syndrome. Some clones in this sample may be carry-over from other donors' samples. The CDR3 protein is CASSSGQGWEKLFF. The CDR3 DNA is TGTGCCAGCAGCTCAGGACAGGGTTGGGAAAAACTGTTTTTT.